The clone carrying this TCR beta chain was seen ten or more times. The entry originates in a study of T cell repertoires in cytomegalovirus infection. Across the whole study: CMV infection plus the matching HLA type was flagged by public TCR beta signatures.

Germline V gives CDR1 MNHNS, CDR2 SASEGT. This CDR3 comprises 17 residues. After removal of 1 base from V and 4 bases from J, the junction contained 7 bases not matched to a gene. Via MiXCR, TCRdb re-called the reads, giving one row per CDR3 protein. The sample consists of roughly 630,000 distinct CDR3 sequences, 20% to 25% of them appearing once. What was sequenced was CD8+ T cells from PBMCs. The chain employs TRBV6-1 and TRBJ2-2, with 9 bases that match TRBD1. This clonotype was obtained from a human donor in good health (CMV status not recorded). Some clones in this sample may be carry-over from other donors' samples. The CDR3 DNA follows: TGTGCCAGCAGTGAAGTCACAGGGGGCTACGGCACCGGGGAGCTGTTTTTT. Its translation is CASSEVTGGYGTGELFF.